This TCR beta chain originates from a study of PD-L1 blockade in urothelial cancer. Germline CDR1 SGHRS, CDR2 YFSETQ. V gave up 0 bases and J gave up 6 bases; unmatched junction bases: 8. The CDR3 consists of 16 residues. TCRdb's copy holds only in-frame clones and misses some; the assay was immunoSEQ multiplex PCR. The sample holds 45,000 to 50,000 clones, approximately 89% seen once. The V gene is TRBV5-1, the J gene TRBJ2-2; TRBD1 matches at 7 bases. The sample consisted of PBMCs, taken around atezolizumab (anti-PD-L1) treatment. The TCR originated in an elderly man with urothelial cancer. As DNA, the CDR3 is TGCGCCAGCAGCTTGGCCAAGACAGGGAAAGCCGGGGAGCTGTTTTTT. It is translated as CASSLAKTGKAGELFF.